This T cell receptor beta chain derives from a study of T-cell memory formation after mild COVID-19. Study overall: There were largely donor-specific TCR clusters. Regarding the study as a whole: Researchers report contracting CD4+ clones mostly in CM and EM, with CD8+ clones in EMRA.

TCRdb passed the 5' RACE reads through MiXCR, listing each CDR3 protein once. The sample has some 300,000 distinct CDR3 sequences, 20% to 25% seen once. For this clonotype: Its antigen is as yet unknown.

This TCR came from a man aged 18 to 29 who had mild COVID-19 (a few samples of this study predate the infection). Cell type and time point are not known. The sample consisted of PBMCs or a T cell subset sorted from them (not recorded which).

CDR3 in amino acids: CSARPLGNSNQPQHF. The CDR3 DNA reads as TGCAGTGCCCGCCCGTTGGGGAATAGCAATCAGCCCCAGCATTTT. The gene calls are TRBV20-1 and TRBJ1-5; D is undetermined. The CDR3 runs to 15 residues. In germline, CDR1 is DFQATT, CDR2 SNEGSKA (reference sequence). The V and J ends lost 6 bases and 0 bases respectively, with 15 bases between them.